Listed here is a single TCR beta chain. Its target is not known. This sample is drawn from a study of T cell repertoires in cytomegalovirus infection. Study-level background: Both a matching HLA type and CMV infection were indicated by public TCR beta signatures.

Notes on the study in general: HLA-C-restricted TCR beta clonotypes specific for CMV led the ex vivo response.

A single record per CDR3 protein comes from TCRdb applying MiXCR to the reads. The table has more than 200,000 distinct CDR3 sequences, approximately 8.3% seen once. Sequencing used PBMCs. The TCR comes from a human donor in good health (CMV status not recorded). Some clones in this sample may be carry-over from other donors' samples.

CDR3 nucleotide sequence: TGTGCCAGCATCGAAAGGAACACTGAAGCTTTCTTT. Translating gives CASIERNTEAFF. V gene TRBV28 combines with J gene TRBJ1-1; the D is unclear. This CDR3 is 12 amino acids long. The V gene's germline CDR1 is MDHEN and CDR2 SYDVKM. Trimming pared 7 bases from V and 1 base from J, leaving 7 bases between.